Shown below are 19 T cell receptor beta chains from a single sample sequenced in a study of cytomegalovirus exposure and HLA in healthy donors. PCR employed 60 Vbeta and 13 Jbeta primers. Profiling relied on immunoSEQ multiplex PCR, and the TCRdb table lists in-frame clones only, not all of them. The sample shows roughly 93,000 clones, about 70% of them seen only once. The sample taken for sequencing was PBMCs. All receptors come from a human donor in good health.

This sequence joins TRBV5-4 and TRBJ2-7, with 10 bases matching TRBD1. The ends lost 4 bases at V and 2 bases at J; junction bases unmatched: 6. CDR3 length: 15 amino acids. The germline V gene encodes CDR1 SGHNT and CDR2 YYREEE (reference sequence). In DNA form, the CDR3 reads TGTGCCAGCAGCAACGCGGGACAGGGGACCTACGAGCAGTACTTC. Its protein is CASSNAGQGTYEQYF.

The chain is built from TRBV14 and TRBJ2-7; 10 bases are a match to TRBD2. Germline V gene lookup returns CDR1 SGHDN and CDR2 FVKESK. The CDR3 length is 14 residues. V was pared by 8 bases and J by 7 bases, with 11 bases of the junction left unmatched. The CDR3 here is CASRPSGRGYEQYF. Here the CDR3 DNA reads TGTGCCAGCCGGCCCAGCGGGAGGGGATATGAGCAGTACTTC.

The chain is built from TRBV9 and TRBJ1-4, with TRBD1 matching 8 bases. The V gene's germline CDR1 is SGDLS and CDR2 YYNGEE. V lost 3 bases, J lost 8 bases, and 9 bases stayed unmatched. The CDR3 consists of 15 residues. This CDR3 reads CASSEEQGVEEKLFF. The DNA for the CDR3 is TGTGCCAGCAGCGAGGAACAGGGGGTCGAGGAAAAACTGTTTTTT.

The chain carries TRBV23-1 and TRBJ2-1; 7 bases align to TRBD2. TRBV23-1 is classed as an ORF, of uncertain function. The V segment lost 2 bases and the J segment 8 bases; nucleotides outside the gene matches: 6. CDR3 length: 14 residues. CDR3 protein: CASSQGRVDHEQFF. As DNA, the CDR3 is TGCGCCAGCAGTCAAGGGAGGGTAGACCATGAGCAGTTCTTC.

The CDR3 reads CASSPLQGIRETQYF. The CDR3 nucleotides read TGTGCCAGCAGCCCCCTTCAGGGGATCCGTGAGACCCAGTACTTC. The chain is built from TRBV4-2 and TRBJ2-5; possibly TRBD1 for D (6 bases). CDR1 is LGHNA and CDR2 is YNFKEQ in the germline V gene. There are 15 residues in the CDR3. The V and J ends lost 4 bases and 5 bases respectively, with 17 bases between them.

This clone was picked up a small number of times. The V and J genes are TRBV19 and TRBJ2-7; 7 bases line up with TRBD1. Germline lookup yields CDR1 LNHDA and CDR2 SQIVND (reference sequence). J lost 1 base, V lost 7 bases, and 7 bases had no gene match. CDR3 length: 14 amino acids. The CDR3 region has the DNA TGTGCCAGTACTGCTCGACAGGGATCCTACGAGCAGTACTTC. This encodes CASTARQGSYEQYF.

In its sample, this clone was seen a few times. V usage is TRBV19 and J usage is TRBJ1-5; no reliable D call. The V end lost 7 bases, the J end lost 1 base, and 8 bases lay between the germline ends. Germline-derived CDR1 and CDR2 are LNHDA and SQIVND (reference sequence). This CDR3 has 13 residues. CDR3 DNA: TGTGCCAGTACTCCGCAGAGCAATCAGCCCCAGCATTTT. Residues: CASTPQSNQPQHF.

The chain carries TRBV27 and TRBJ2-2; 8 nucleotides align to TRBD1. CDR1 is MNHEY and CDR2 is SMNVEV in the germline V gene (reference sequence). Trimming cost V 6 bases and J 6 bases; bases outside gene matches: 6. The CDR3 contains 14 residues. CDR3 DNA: TGTGCCAGCAGAGGACAGGGTTGGTCCGGGGAGCTGTTTTTT. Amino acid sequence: CASRGQGWSGELFF.

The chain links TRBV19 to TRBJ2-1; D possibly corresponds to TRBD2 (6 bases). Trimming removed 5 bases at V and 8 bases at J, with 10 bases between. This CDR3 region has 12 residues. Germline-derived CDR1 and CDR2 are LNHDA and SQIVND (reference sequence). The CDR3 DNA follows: TGTGCCAGTAGTGCGGGGTTGTATGAGCAGTTCTTC. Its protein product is CASSAGLYEQFF.

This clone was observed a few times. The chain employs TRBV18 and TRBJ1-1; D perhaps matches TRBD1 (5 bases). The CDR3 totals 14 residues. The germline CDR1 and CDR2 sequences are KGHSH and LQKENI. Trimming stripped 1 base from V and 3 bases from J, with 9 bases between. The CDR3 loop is CASSPLWGDTEAFF. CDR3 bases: TGTGCCAGCTCACCACTCTGGGGGGACACTGAAGCTTTCTTT. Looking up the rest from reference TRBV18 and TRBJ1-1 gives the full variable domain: NAGVMQNPRHLVRRRGQEARLRCSPMKGHSHVYWYRQLPEEGLKFMVYLQKENIIDESGMPKERFSAEFPKEGPSILRIQQVVRGDSAAYFCASSPLWGDTEAFFGQGTRLTVV.

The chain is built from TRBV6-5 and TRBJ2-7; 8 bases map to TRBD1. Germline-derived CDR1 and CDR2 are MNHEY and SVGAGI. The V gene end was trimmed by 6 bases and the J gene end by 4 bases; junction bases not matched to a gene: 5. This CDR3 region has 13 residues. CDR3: CASSPRGLYEQYF. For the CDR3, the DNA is TGTGCCAGCAGCCCCAGGGGGCTTTACGAGCAGTACTTC.

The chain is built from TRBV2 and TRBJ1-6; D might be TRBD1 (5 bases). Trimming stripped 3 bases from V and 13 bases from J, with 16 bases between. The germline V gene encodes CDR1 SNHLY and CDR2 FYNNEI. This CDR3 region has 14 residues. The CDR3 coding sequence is TGTGCCAGCAGTGATCGCGGGGCTCGTTTTCCCCTCCACTTT. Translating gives CASSDRGARFPLHF.

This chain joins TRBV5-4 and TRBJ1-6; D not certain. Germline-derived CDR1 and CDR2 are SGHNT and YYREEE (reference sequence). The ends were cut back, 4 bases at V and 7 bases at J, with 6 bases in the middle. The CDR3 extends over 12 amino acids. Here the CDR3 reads CASSLPNSPLHF. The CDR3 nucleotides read TGTGCCAGCAGCCTCCCCAATTCACCCCTCCACTTT.

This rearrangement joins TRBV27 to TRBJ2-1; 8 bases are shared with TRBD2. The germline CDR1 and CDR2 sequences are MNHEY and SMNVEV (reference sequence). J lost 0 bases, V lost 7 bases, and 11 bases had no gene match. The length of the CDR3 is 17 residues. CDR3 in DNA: TGTGCCAGCAACCGAAGGACTAGCTGGAGCTCCTACAATGAGCAGTTCTTC. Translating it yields CASNRRTSWSSYNEQFF.

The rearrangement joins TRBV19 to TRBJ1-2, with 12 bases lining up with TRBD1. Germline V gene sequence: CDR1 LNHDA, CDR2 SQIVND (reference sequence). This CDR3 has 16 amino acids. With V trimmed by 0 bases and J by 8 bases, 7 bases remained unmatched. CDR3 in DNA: TGTGCCAGTAGTATAGAATCCGGGACAGGGGGCGGCGGCTACACCTTC. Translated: CASSIESGTGGGGYTF.

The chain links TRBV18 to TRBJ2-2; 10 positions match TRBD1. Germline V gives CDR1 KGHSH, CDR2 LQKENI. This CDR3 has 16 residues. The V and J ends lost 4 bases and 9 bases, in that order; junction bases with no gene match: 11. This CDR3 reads CASSLRTGGYTWELFF. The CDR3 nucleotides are TGTGCCAGCTCACTCCGGACAGGGGGTTACACTTGGGAGCTGTTTTTT.

The CDR3 DNA follows: TGCGCCAGCAGCCAAGATTCTACTAGCGGGACCGAGCAGTACTTC. Translation: CASSQDSTSGTEQYF. This rearrangement joins TRBV4-3 to TRBJ2-7; TRBD2 matches 10 bases. This CDR3 region has 15 residues. The V and J ends lost 0 bases and 6 bases, in that order; junction bases with no gene match: 5. Germline assignment: CDR1 LGHNA and CDR2 YSLEER.

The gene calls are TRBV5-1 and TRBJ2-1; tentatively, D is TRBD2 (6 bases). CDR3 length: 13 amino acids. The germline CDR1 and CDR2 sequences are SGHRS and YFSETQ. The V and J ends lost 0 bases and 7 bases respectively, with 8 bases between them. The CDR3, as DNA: TGCGCCAGCAGCTTGGCGGGAGTGAATGAGCAGTTCTTC. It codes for CASSLAGVNEQFF.

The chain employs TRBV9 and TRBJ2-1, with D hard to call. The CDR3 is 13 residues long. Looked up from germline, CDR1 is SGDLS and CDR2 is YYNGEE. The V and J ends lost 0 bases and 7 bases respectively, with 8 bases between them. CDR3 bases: TGTGCCAGCAGCGTAGAACTGTTGAATGAGCAGTTCTTC. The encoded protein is CASSVELLNEQFF.